This TCR beta chain was documented in a study of shared clonotypes between healthy human individuals (dated by TCRdb to the early 2020s). Background on the whole study: The cohort included three men and a couple of women between 18 and 49 years of age. For each donor, three plates each were used for CD4 naive and CD4 memory, two plates were used for CD8 naive, and one plate was used for CD8 memory. Blood TCR repertoires of five healthy adults were deeply sequenced to estimate repertoire size and the extent of clonotype sharing between individuals. To increase sequencing depth and limit assay-specific biases, TCR repertoire library preparation and sequencing were carried out by different laboratories using diverse techniques. Leukapheresis yielded between about 0.85 and 9 billion PBMCs per donor. The investigation overall reported the following: Compared with non-shared clonotypes, the clonotypes found in all four sorted-subset donors had higher generation probabilities. About 5% of naive CD4, approximately 3.7% of naive CD8, roughly 2.4% of memory CD4, and around 0.42% of memory CD8 clonotypes were shared across a handful of donors. Sampling was restricted to blood, and TCR repertoires in tissue are likely to differ from TCR repertoires in blood. Because the study included a small number of donors, the genetic and exposure-history diversity represented was limited. Rarefaction of sorted-subset datasets indicated incomplete sequencing despite the large sequencing depth. Naive subsets generally had larger estimated clonotype richness than memory subsets did. Based on pairwise subsampling, the degree of clonotype sharing among donors was expected to be affected by sequencing depth.

The donors were healthy, HIV-negative adults who had no recently reported acute infections or vaccinations. Only Caucasian adults living in Nashville, Tennessee, USA were represented among the donors. Magnetic negative selection was used to enrich CD4+ T cells, after which naive cells were positively selected on CD45RA and the negative fraction became the memory subset. After blood collection by leukapheresis, PBMCs were isolated using Ficoll-Histopaque density gradient centrifugation and then cryopreserved in the vapor phase of liquid nitrogen. Analytical flow cytometry was used to check the purity and quantity of each magnetically sorted T cell population. From each sorted fraction, genomic DNA was isolated and quantified by UV absorbance on a Nanodrop 2000c. Points on this clone: This clone's antigen is unknown. Within one base of it there is no much larger clone, and no base qualities were kept.

Germline trimming amounts to 6 bases on V and 5 bases on J, with 9 as the count of junction bases outside the gene matches. The germline V gene provides CDR1 MNHNS and CDR2 SASEGT. CDR3 length: 15 amino acids, cysteine to phenylalanine. This entry keeps only the CDR3 DNA: 45 bases, framed from base 1. Using the deep immunoSEQ assay, TCR CDR3 regions were amplified from genomic DNA by multiplex PCR. Extracted genomic DNA from each cell subset was spread evenly across all wells of several immunoSEQ 96-well plates, with each plate serving as a replicate. For sorted subsets, each replicate PCR was loaded with 200 to 250 ng genomic DNA, equivalent to approximately 27,000 T cell genomes. The purified libraries were quantified using a Qubit 3.0 fluorometer, sized with a Bioanalyzer 2100, and then quantified again using the KAPA Library Quantification kit. Every immunoSEQ 96-well plate was sequenced on a separate single-read 150-cycle Illumina NextSeq 550 flow cell. The paper's processing steps were these. Because only junctional sequences without quality scores were contained in the immunoSEQ output, filtering matching that applied to full-length reads could not be performed. Sequences were annotated with PyIR, a Python wrapper for IgBLAST v1.9, and V/J genes and CDR3 were assigned using IMGT germline references. Reads with weak V/J assignments (E-value above 1e-6), missing CDR3, stop codons, out-of-frame junctions, or ambiguous translated residues were removed. V3J clonotypes were defined by identical inferred V gene, J gene, and CDR3 amino acid sequence. To compute the percentage overlap between repertoires, the number of shared unique clonotypes was divided by the size of the smaller repertoire. Repertoire richness was assessed with RTK rarefaction, the Chao1 estimator, and Recon v2.1 estimates of unobserved clonotypes. Generation probabilities were computed with OLGA for all TCRbeta clonotypes obtained by the gDNA method from several donors. Not all clones reach the TCRdb copy of this immuneACCESS table, which keeps in-frame sequences only. Checked studies attribute under half of the gap to unresolved V genes and leave the rest unexplained. That table gives V, J and clone size, and the DNA gave D and trimming. Within this sample are a few million clones, with about 92% of them counted one time only. 0.3% to 0.4% of the sample belongs to the ten largest clones.

This sequence was found in a man between 18 and 29 years old in good health. Some clones in this sample may be carry-over from other donors' samples. The specimen sequenced was naive CD4+ T cells from PBMCs. The meaning of the sample's cell subset or site label: CD45RA+ positively selected. The chain joins TRBV6-1 to TRBJ1-5, and TRBD1 matches 8 of the central bases. The CDR3 here reads CASRRGTGAYQPQHF. In nucleotide form, the sequence is TGTGCCAGCAGGAGGGGGACAGGCGCCTATCAGCCCCAGCATTTT.